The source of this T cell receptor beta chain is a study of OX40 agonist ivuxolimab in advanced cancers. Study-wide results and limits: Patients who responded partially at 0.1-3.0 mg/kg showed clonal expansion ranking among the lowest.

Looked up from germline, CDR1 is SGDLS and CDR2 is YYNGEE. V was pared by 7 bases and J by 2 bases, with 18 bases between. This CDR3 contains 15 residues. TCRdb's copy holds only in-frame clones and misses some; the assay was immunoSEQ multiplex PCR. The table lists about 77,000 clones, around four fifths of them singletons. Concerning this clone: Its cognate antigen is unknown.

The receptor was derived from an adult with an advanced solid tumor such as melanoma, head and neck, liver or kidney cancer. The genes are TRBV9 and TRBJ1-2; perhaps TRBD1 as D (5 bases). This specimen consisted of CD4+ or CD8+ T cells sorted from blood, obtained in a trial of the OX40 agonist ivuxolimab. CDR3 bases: TGTGCCAGCCAAGCCCCCGCGGGGGACAACTATGGCTACACCTTC. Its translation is CASQAPAGDNYGYTF.